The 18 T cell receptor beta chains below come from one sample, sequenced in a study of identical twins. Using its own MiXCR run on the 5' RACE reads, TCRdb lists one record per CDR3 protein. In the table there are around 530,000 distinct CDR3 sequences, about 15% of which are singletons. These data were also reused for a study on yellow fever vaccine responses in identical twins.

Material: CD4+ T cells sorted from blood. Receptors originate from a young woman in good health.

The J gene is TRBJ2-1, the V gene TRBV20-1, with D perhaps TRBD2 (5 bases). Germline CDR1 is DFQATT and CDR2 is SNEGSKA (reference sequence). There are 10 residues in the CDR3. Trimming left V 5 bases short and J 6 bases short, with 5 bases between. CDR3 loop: CSAGSNEQFF. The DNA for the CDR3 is TGCAGTGCTGGGAGCAATGAGCAGTTCTTC.

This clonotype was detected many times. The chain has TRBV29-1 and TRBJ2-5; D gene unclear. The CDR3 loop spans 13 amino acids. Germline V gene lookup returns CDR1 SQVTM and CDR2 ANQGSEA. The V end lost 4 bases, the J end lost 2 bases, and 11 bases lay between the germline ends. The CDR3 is CSVAVQYQETQYF. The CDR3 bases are TGCAGCGTTGCCGTACAGTATCAAGAGACCCAGTACTTC.

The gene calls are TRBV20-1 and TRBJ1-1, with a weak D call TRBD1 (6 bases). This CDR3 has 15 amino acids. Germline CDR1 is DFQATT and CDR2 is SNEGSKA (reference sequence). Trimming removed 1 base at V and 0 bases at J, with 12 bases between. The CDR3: CSARGAGAMNTEAFF. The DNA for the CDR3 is TGCAGTGCTAGAGGAGCGGGGGCAATGAACACTGAAGCTTTCTTT.

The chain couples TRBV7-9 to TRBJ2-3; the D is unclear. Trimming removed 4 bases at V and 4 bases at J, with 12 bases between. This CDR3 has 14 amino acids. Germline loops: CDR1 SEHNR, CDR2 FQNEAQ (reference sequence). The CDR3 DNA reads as TGTGCCAGCAGCTCATGGGCCGGCGCAGATACGCAGTATTTT. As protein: CASSSWAGADTQYF.

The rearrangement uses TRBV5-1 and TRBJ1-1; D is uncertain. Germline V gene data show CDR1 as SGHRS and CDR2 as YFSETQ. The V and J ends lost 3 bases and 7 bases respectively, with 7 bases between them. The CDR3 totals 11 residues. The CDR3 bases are TGCGCCAGCAGCTCCGAACATGAAGCTTTCTTT. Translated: CASSSEHEAFF.

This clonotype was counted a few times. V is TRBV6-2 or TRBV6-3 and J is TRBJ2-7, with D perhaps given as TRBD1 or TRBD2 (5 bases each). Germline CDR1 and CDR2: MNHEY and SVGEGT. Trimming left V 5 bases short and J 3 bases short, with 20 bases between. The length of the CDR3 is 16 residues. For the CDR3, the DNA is TGTGCCAGCAGTCGGCGTAGCGACAGCCTGTACTACGAGCAGTACGTC. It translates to CASSRRSDSLYYEQYV.

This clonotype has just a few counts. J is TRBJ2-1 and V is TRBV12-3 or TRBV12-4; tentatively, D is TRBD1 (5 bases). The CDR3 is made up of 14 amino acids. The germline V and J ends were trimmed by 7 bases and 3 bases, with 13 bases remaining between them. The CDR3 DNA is TGTGCCAGCACGAAAAGGGGTCTCTACAATGAGCAGTTCTTC. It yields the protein CASTKRGLYNEQFF.

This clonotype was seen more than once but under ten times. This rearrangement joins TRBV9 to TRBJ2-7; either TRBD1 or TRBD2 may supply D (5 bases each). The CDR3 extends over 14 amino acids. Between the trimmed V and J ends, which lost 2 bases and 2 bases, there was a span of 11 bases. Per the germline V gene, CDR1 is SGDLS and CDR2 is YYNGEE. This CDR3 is CASSVGRAAYEQYF. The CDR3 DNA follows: TGTGCCAGCAGCGTGGGACGGGCCGCCTACGAGCAGTACTTC. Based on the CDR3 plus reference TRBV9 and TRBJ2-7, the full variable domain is DSGVTQTPKHLITATGQRVTLRCSPRSGDLSVYWYQQSLDQGLQFLIQYYNGEERAKGNILERFSAQQFPDLHSELNLSSLELGDSALYFCASSVGRAAYEQYFGPGTRLTVT.

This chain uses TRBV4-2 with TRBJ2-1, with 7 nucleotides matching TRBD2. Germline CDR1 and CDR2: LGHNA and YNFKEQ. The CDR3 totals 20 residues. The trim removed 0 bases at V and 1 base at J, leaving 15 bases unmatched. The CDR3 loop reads CASSQELAGPTGWSYNEQFF. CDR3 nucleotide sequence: TGTGCCAGCAGCCAAGAATTAGCGGGTCCGACCGGGTGGTCCTACAATGAGCAGTTCTTC.

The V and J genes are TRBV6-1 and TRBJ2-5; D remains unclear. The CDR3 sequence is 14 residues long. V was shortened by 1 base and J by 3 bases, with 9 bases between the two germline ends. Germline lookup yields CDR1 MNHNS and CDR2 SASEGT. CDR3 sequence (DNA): TGTGCCAGCAGTGAAGTTCGCAGAGAAGAGACCCAGTACTTC. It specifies CASSEVRREETQYF.

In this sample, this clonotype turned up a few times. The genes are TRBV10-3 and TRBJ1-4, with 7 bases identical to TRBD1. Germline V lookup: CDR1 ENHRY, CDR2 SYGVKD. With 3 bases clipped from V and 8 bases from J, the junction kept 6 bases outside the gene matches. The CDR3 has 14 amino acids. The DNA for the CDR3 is TGTGCCATCAGTGAAGGAAGGGGGCAGGAAAAACTGTTTTTT. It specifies CAISEGRGQEKLFF.

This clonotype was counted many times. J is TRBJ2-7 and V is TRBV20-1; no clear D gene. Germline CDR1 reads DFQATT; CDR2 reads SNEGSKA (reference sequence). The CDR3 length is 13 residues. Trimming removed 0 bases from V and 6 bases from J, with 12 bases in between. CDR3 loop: CSARDLVLGEQYV. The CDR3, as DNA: TGCAGTGCTAGAGATCTCGTTTTGGGCGAGCAGTACGTC.

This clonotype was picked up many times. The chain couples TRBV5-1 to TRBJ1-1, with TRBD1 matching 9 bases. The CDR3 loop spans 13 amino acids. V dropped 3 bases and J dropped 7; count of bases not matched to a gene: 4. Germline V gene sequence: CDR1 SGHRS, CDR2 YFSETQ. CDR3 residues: CASSSGQGNEAFF. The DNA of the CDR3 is TGCGCCAGCAGCTCGGGACAGGGTAATGAAGCTTTCTTT. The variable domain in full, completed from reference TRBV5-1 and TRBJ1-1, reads KAGVTQTPRYLIKTRGQQVTLSCSPISGHRSVSWYQQTPGQGLQFLFEYFSETQRNKGNFPGRFSGRQFSNSRSEMNVSTLELGDSALYLCASSSGQGNEAFFGQGTRLTVV.

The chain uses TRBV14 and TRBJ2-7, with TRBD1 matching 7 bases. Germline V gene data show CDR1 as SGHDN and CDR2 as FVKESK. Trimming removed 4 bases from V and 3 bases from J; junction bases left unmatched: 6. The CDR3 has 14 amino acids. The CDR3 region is CASSRGAGGYEQYV. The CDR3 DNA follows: TGTGCCAGCAGCCGAGGGGCAGGGGGCTACGAGCAGTACGTC.

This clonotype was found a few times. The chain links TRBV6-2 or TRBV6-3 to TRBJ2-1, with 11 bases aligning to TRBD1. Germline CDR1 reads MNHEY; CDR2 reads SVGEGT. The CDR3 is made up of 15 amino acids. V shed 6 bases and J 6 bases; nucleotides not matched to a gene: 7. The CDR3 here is CASSSGQGVGNEQFF. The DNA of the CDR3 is TGTGCCAGCAGCTCGGGACAGGGGGTAGGCAATGAGCAGTTCTTC.

The CDR3 DNA reads TGTGCCAGCAGTGGAGAGCACAATGAGCAGTTCTTC. It translates to CASSGEHNEQFF. This sequence joins TRBV6-6 and TRBJ2-1; no definite D call. Germline values: CDR1 MNHNY, CDR2 SVGAGI (reference sequence). Trimming removed 5 bases from V and 5 bases from J, with 7 bases in between. The CDR3 runs 12 residues.

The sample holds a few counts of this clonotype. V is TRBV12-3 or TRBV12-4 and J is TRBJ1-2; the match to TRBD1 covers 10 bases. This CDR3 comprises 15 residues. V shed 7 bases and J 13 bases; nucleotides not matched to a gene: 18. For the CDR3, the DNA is TGTGCCAGCACCTTCCGCGGGACAGGGGATTCGGTAGGCACCTTC. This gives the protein CASTFRGTGDSVGTF.

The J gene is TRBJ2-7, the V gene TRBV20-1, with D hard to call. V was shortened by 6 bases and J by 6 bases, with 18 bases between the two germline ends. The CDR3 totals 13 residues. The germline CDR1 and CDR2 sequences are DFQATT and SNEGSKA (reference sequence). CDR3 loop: CSARSRHTSEQYF. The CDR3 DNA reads TGCAGTGCAAGATCCAGACATACCTCCGAGCAGTACTTC.